This record covers a single T cell receptor beta chain. Specified time point: blood at routine non-recurrence follow-up after resection. TCRs were sequenced from unsorted whole RNA of tumor, nontumor lung or PBMC. TCRdb independently ran MiXCR on the 5' RACE reads; one entry per CDR3 protein. Here the sample spans roughly 120,000 distinct CDR3 sequences, 12% being singletons. CDR3 length: 13 residues. Germline CDR1 SEHNR, CDR2 FQNEAQ (reference sequence). Trimming shortened V by 1 base and J by 8 bases, and 11 bases separated the two germline ends. The data belong to a study of spatial heterogeneity in lung cancer.

Source: PBMCs, taken at follow-up. This TCR came from a male donor with early-stage non-small cell lung cancer. V and J are TRBV7-9 and TRBJ1-1; D gene unclear. This CDR3 reads CASSLGMLPEAFF. The CDR3 nucleotides are TGTGCCAGCAGCTTAGGAATGTTACCGGAAGCTTTCTTT.